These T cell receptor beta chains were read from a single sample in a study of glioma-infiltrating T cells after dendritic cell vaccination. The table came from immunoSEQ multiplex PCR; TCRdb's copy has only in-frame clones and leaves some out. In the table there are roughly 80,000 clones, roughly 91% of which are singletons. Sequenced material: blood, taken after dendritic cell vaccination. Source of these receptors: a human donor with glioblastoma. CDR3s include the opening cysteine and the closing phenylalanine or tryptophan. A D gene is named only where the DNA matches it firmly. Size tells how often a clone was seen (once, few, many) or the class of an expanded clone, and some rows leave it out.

cdr3_nt: TGTGCCAGCAGTGATATGGAGGGGCACACAGATACGCAGTATTTT; cdr3_aa: CASSDMEGHTDTQYF; v_call: TRBV6-4; clone_size: -; j_call: TRBJ2-3; d_call: -
cdr3_nt: TGTGCCAGCAGCCAGGGGCAGGGGCGTCCAGATACGCAGTATTTT; cdr3_aa: CASSQGQGRPDTQYF; v_call: TRBV5-5; clone_size: once; j_call: TRBJ2-3; d_call: -
cdr3_nt: TGTGCCAGCAGCCAGCCACAGGGCGGGCAGTTCTTC; cdr3_aa: CASSQPQGGQFF; v_call: TRBV4-2; clone_size: -; j_call: TRBJ2-1; d_call: -
cdr3_nt: TGTGCCAGTACTAGAAGGGGGACAGGGTGGAATGAGCAGTTCTTC; cdr3_aa: CASTRRGTGWNEQFF; v_call: TRBV19; clone_size: -; j_call: TRBJ2-1; d_call: TRBD1
cdr3_nt: TGCAGTGCCCGGGGGGATCAGCCCCAGCATTTT; cdr3_aa: CSARGDQPQHF; v_call: TRBV20-1; clone_size: once; j_call: TRBJ1-5; d_call: -
cdr3_nt: TGTGCCAGCAACCTGGGACTGGCCTACGAGCAGTACTTC; cdr3_aa: CASNLGLAYEQYF; v_call: TRBV6-5; clone_size: -; j_call: TRBJ2-7; d_call: -
cdr3_nt: TGCGCCAGCAGCTTGGTAGCGGGGAGCTCCTACGAGCAGTACTTC; cdr3_aa: CASSLVAGSSYEQYF; v_call: TRBV5-1; clone_size: -; j_call: TRBJ2-7; d_call: TRBD2
cdr3_nt: TGTGCCACCTCCCTGATTGGCGGGAGTCTCGACGAGCAGTACTTC; cdr3_aa: CATSLIGGSLDEQYF; v_call: TRBV7-9; clone_size: -; j_call: TRBJ2-7; d_call: TRBD2
cdr3_nt: TGCAGTGGCGAGGAAGCAGATACGCAGTATTTT; cdr3_aa: CSGEEADTQYF; v_call: TRBV20-1; clone_size: -; j_call: TRBJ2-3; d_call: -
cdr3_nt: TGTGCCAGCTCTCCCGGTCTCCACTACGAGCAGTACTTC; cdr3_aa: CASSPGLHYEQYF; v_call: TRBV5-6; clone_size: -; j_call: TRBJ2-7; d_call: -
cdr3_nt: TGTGCCAGCCGTATAGGGAGCTCCTACGAGCAGTACTTC; cdr3_aa: CASRIGSSYEQYF; v_call: TRBV6-1; clone_size: -; j_call: TRBJ2-7; d_call: -
cdr3_nt: TGCAGTGCCGACAGGGGGAATGGCTACACCTTC; cdr3_aa: CSADRGNGYTF; v_call: TRBV20-1; clone_size: -; j_call: TRBJ1-2; d_call: TRBD1
cdr3_nt: TGCGCCAGCAGCTTGGAACTAGGGACAGCCTATAATTCACCCCTCCACTTT; cdr3_aa: CASSLELGTAYNSPLHF; v_call: TRBV5-1; clone_size: -; j_call: TRBJ1-6; d_call: TRBD1
cdr3_nt: TGTGCCAGCAACAGGGGGCTTAGCAATCAGCCCCAGCATTTT; cdr3_aa: CASNRGLSNQPQHF; v_call: TRBV9; clone_size: -; j_call: TRBJ1-5; d_call: TRBD1
cdr3_nt: TGTGCCAGCAGCGGGGACAGTCACACTGAAGCTTTCTTT; cdr3_aa: CASSGDSHTEAFF; v_call: TRBV5-5; clone_size: once; j_call: TRBJ1-1; d_call: TRBD1
cdr3_nt: TGTGCCAGCAGTCCCCAGGGGGCAGGGCAAAACACTGAAGCTTTCTTT; cdr3_aa: CASSPQGAGQNTEAFF; v_call: TRBV28; clone_size: -; j_call: TRBJ1-1; d_call: TRBD1
cdr3_nt: TGTGCCAGCACCCCAAGACAGGTGTCATCCTACGAGCAGTACTTC; cdr3_aa: CASTPRQVSSYEQYF; v_call: TRBV7-9; clone_size: -; j_call: TRBJ2-7; d_call: -
cdr3_nt: TGTGCCAGTAGCCCCCCGGGACAGTACGAGCAGTACTTC; cdr3_aa: CASSPPGQYEQYF; v_call: TRBV19; clone_size: -; j_call: TRBJ2-7; d_call: TRBD1
cdr3_nt: TGCGCCAGCAGCCAGGATGGGACAGGGGGGACAGATACGCAGTATTTT; cdr3_aa: CASSQDGTGGTDTQYF; v_call: TRBV4-3; clone_size: -; j_call: TRBJ2-3; d_call: TRBD1
cdr3_nt: TGTGCCAGCAGCTTCGACAGGGTAAATCAGCCCCAGCATTTT; cdr3_aa: CASSFDRVNQPQHF; v_call: TRBV5-5; clone_size: -; j_call: TRBJ1-5; d_call: TRBD1
cdr3_nt: TGTGCCAGTAGTACGGGAGGGGGCTACACTGAAGCTTTCTTT; cdr3_aa: CASSTGGGYTEAFF; v_call: TRBV19; clone_size: -; j_call: TRBJ1-1; d_call: TRBD1
cdr3_nt: TGTGCCAGCAGCTTGGGTGGGGGCAGCAATCAGCCCCAGCATTTT; cdr3_aa: CASSLGGGSNQPQHF; v_call: TRBV6-5; clone_size: -; j_call: TRBJ1-5; d_call: -
cdr3_nt: TGCACCAGCACCGGCGAGGGCCCCGCTCACCGATACTTC; cdr3_aa: CTSTGEGPAHRYF; v_call: TRBV1; clone_size: -; j_call: TRBJ2-5; d_call: -
cdr3_nt: TGTGCCTGGAGGGGGGCTCAGAGTGGATCCTACAATGAGCAGTTCTTC; cdr3_aa: CAWRGAQSGSYNEQFF; v_call: TRBV30; clone_size: -; j_call: TRBJ2-1; d_call: -
cdr3_nt: TGTGCTAGTGGTTGGGGGGGGCGCGGCGGCTACACCTTC; cdr3_aa: CASGWGGRGGYTF; v_call: TRBV12-5; clone_size: -; j_call: TRBJ1-2; d_call: -
cdr3_nt: TGTGCCAGCAGCTTCGGGGGGGTAAGCACAGATACGCAGTATTTT; cdr3_aa: CASSFGGVSTDTQYF; v_call: TRBV6-1; clone_size: -; j_call: TRBJ2-3; d_call: TRBD2
cdr3_nt: TGCAGCCTTGGGGGGGGATGGGGCACCGGGGAGCTGTTTTTT; cdr3_aa: CSLGGGWGTGELFF; v_call: TRBV29-1; clone_size: -; j_call: TRBJ2-2; d_call: TRBD2
cdr3_nt: TGTGCCACCAGGATGGGAGCCTCTAACACTGAAGCTTTCTTT; cdr3_aa: CATRMGASNTEAFF; v_call: TRBV15; clone_size: -; j_call: TRBJ1-1; d_call: -
cdr3_nt: TGCGCCAGCAGCCGCTTCGGGGGGACAGGGGATTATGGCTACACCTTC; cdr3_aa: CASSRFGGTGDYGYTF; v_call: TRBV4-1; clone_size: -; j_call: TRBJ1-2; d_call: TRBD1
cdr3_nt: TGTGCCAGCAGTGAAAGTCGGGTCTTGAACACTGAAGCTTTCTTT; cdr3_aa: CASSESRVLNTEAFF; v_call: TRBV25-1; clone_size: once; j_call: TRBJ1-1; d_call: -
cdr3_nt: TGTGCCAGCAGCTTAGGGCAGGGCTCCGGCTACACCTTC; cdr3_aa: CASSLGQGSGYTF; v_call: TRBV5-8; clone_size: few; j_call: TRBJ1-2; d_call: -
cdr3_nt: TGTGCCAGTAGTATGGTAGTGAACACTGAAGCTTTCTTT; cdr3_aa: CASSMVVNTEAFF; v_call: TRBV19; clone_size: -; j_call: TRBJ1-1; d_call: -
cdr3_nt: TGTGCCAGCAGCCCGGAGCCTGGAGCTTTCTTT; cdr3_aa: CASSPEPGAFF; v_call: TRBV9; clone_size: once; j_call: TRBJ1-1; d_call: -
cdr3_nt: TGTGCCAGCAGCTTAGCGAGAGGCCAGCCCCAGCATTTT; cdr3_aa: CASSLARGQPQHF; v_call: TRBV7-8; clone_size: -; j_call: TRBJ1-5; d_call: -
cdr3_nt: TGCGCCAGCAGCTTGGGTGGGACAGGGATGGAGACCCAGTACTTC; cdr3_aa: CASSLGGTGMETQYF; v_call: TRBV5-1; clone_size: -; j_call: TRBJ2-5; d_call: TRBD1
cdr3_nt: TGTGCCAGCAGTGACGGCGGGGAGCTGTTTTTT; cdr3_aa: CASSDGGELFF; v_call: TRBV2; clone_size: -; j_call: TRBJ2-2; d_call: -
cdr3_nt: TGTGCCAGCAGTGAACGGGGAAGGGACACTGAAGCTTTCTTT; cdr3_aa: CASSERGRDTEAFF; v_call: TRBV6-1; clone_size: -; j_call: TRBJ1-1; d_call: -
cdr3_nt: TGCAGCGGATATCGACAGGGTTGGCACGAGCAGTACTTC; cdr3_aa: CSGYRQGWHEQYF; v_call: TRBV29-1; clone_size: -; j_call: TRBJ2-7; d_call: TRBD1
cdr3_nt: TGCGCCAGCAGCTTCGGGTCTGGACAGGACTACAATGAGCAGTTCTTC; cdr3_aa: CASSFGSGQDYNEQFF; v_call: TRBV5-1; clone_size: once; j_call: TRBJ2-1; d_call: TRBD1
cdr3_nt: TGTGCCAGCAGCCCCAGTGGGAGGGGGATCACAGATACGCAGTATTTT; cdr3_aa: CASSPSGRGITDTQYF; v_call: TRBV28; clone_size: -; j_call: TRBJ2-3; d_call: -
cdr3_nt: TGCGCCAGCAGCGAACAGACAGGGGGGAACTACGAGCAGTACTTC; cdr3_aa: CASSEQTGGNYEQYF; v_call: TRBV5-1; clone_size: -; j_call: TRBJ2-7; d_call: TRBD1
cdr3_nt: TGCGCCAGCAGCTTGACAGGGGTGCCCACCGGGGAGCTGTTTTTT; cdr3_aa: CASSLTGVPTGELFF; v_call: TRBV5-1; clone_size: -; j_call: TRBJ2-2; d_call: TRBD1
cdr3_nt: TGTGCCAGCACAGCGGGTGACACCTACGAGCAGTACTTC; cdr3_aa: CASTAGDTYEQYF; v_call: TRBV25-1; clone_size: -; j_call: TRBJ2-7; d_call: -
cdr3_nt: TGTGCCAGCTCACCAGAGTCCAGGGCGGATACGCAGTATTTT; cdr3_aa: CASSPESRADTQYF; v_call: TRBV18; clone_size: -; j_call: TRBJ2-3; d_call: -
cdr3_nt: TGTGCCAGCAGCTTAGTGGGACAGGGGGCTTCTGGGGCCAACGTCCTGACTTTC; cdr3_aa: CASSLVGQGASGANVLTF; v_call: TRBV7-9; clone_size: -; j_call: TRBJ2-6; d_call: TRBD1